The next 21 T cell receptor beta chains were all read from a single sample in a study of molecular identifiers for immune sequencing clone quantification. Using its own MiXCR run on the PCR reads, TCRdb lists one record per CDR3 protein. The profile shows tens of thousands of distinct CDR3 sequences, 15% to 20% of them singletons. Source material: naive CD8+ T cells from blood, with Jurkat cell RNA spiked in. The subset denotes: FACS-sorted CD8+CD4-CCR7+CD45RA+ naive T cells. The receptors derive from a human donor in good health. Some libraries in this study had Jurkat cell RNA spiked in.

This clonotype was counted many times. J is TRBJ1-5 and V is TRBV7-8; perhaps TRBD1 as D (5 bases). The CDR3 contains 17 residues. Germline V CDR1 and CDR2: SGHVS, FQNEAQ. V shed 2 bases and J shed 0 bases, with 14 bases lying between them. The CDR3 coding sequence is TGTGCCAGCAGCTTACGGGGGGGTCCTTATAGCAATCAGCCCCAGCATTTT. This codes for CASSLRGGPYSNQPQHF. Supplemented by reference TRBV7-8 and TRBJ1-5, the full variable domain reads GAGVSQSPRYKVAKRGQDVALRCDPISGHVSLFWYQQALGQGPEFLTYFQNEAQLDKSGLPSDRFFAERPEGSVSTLKIQRTQQEDSAVYLCASSLRGGPYSNQPQHFGDGTRLSIL.

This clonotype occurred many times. Written as DNA, the CDR3 is TGCAGCGAAAGGACGGCCACCTACAATGAGCAGTTCTTC. Translated, it gives CSERTATYNEQFF. The chain links TRBV29-1 to TRBJ2-1; no reliable D call. In germline, CDR1 is SQVTM, CDR2 ANQGSEA. The ends were cut back, 7 bases at V and 2 bases at J, with 12 bases in the middle. The CDR3 totals 13 residues.

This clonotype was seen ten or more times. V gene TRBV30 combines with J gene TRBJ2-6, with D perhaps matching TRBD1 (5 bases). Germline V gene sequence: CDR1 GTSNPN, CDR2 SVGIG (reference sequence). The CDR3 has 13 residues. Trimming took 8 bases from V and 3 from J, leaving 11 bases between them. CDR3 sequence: CAGSTVGANVLTF. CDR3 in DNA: TGTGCCGGTTCGACAGTTGGGGCCAACGTCCTGACTTTC. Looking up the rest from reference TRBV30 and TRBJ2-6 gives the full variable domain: SQTIHQWPATLVQPVGSPLSLECTVEGTSNPNLYWYRQAAGRGLQLLFYSVGIGQISSEVPQNLSASRPQDRQFILSSKKLLLSDSGFYLCAGSTVGANVLTFGAGSRLTVL.

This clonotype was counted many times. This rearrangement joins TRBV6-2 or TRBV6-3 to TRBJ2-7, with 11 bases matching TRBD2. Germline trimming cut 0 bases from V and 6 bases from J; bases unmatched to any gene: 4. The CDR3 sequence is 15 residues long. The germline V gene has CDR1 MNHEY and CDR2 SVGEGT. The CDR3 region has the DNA TGTGCCAGCAGTTACTCGTCACTAGCGGGAGTCGAGCAGTACTTC. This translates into CASSYSSLAGVEQYF.

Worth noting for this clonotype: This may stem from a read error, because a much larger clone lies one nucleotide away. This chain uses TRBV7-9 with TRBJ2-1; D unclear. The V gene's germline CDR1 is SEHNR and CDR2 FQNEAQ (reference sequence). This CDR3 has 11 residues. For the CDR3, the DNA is TGTGCCAGCGGCTTAGACAATGAGCAGTTCTTC. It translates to CASGLDNEQFF.

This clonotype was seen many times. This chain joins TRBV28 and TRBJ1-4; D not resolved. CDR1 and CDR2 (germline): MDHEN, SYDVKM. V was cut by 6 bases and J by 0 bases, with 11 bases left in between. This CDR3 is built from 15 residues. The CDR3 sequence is CASRGEWATNEKLFF. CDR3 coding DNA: TGTGCCAGCAGAGGCGAGTGGGCAACTAATGAAAAACTGTTTTTT.

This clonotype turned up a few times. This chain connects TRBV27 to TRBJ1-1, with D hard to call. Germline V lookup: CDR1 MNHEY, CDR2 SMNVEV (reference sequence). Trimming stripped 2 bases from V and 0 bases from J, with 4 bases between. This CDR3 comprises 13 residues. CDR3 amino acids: CASSLTMNTEAFF. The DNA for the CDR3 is TGTGCCAGCAGTTTAACCATGAACACTGAAGCTTTCTTT.

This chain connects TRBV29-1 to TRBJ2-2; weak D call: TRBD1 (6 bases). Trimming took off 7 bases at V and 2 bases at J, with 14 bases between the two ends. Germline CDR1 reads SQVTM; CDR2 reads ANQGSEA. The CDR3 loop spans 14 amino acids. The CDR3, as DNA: TGCAGCGGTACAGGGTCAGGAAACACCGGGGAGCTGTTTTTT. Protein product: CSGTGSGNTGELFF.

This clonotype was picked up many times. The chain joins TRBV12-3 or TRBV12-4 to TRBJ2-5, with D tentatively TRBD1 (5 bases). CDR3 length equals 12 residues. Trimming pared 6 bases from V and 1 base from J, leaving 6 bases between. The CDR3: CASRDTQETQYF. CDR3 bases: TGTGCCAGCAGGGACACCCAAGAGACCCAGTACTTC.

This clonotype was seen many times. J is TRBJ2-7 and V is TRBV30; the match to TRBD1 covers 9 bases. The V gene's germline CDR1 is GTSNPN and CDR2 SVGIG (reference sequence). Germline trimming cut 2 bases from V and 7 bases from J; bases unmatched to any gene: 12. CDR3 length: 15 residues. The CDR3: CAWSTRPGQGWEQYF. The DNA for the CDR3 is TGTGCCTGGAGTACACGACCGGGACAGGGCTGGGAGCAGTACTTC.

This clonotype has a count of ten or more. The CDR3 is CASSTSGGRGDTQYF. The CDR3 DNA is TGTGCCAGCAGCACTAGCGGGGGACGGGGAGATACGCAGTATTTT. The V gene is TRBV11-2, the J gene TRBJ2-3, with 11 nucleotides matching TRBD2. Germline-derived CDR1 and CDR2 are SGHAT and FQNNGV. The CDR3 has 15 residues. Trimming removed 5 bases from V and 5 bases from J; junction bases left unmatched: 6.

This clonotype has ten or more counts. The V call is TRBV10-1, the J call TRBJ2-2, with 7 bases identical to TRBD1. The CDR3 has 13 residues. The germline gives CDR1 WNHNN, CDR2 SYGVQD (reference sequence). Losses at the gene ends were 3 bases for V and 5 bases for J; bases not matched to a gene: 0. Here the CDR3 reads CASSEQGTGELFF. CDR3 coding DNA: TGCGCCAGCAGTGAACAGGGGACCGGGGAGCTGTTTTTT.

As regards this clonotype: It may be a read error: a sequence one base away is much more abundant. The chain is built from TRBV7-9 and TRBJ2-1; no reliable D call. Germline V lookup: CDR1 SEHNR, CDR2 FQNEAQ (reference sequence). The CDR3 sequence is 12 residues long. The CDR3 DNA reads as TGTGCCAGCAGCTTTAATCCCAATGAGCAGTCCTTC. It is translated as CASSFNPNEQSF. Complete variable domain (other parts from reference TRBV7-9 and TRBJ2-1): DTGVSQNPRHKITKRGQNVTFRCDPISEHNRLYWYRQTLGQGPEFLTYFQNEAQLEKSRLLSDRFSAERPKGSFSTLEIQRTEQGDSAMYLCASSFNPNEQSFGPGTRLTVL.

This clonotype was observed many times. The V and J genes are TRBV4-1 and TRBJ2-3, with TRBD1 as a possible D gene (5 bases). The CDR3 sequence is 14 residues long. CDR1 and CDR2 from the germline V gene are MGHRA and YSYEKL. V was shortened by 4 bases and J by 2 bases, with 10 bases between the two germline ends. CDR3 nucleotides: TGCGCCAGCAGCCTACAGGCGCTCACAGATACGCAGTATTTT. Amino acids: CASSLQALTDTQYF.

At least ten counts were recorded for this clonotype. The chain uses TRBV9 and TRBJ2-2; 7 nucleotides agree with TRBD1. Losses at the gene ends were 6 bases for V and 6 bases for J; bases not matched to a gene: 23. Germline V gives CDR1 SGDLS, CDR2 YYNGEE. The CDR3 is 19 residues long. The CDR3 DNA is TGTGCCAGCACCAATAACCCTGCAGTAGGGGGCAGGGTGGCCGGGGAGCTGTTTTTT. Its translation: CASTNNPAVGGRVAGELFF.

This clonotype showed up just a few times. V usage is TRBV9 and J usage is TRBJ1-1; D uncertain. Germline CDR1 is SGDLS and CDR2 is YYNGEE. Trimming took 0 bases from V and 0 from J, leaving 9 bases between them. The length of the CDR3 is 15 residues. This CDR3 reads CASSVDGIMNTEAFF. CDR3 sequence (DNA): TGTGCCAGCAGCGTAGATGGGATTATGAACACTGAAGCTTTCTTT.

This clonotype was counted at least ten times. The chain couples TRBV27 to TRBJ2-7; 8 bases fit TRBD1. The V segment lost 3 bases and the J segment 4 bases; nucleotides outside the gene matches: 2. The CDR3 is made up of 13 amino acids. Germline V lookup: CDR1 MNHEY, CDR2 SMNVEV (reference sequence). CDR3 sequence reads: CASSFGTGYEQYF. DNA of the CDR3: TGTGCCAGCAGTTTTGGGACAGGATACGAGCAGTACTTC.

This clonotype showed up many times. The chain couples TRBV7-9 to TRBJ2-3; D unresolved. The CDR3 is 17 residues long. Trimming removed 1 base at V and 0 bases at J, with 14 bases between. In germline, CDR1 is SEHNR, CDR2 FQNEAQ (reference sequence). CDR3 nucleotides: TGTGCCAGCAGCTTAGTCACTGAGGTTCTGAGCACAGATACGCAGTATTTT. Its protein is CASSLVTEVLSTDTQYF.

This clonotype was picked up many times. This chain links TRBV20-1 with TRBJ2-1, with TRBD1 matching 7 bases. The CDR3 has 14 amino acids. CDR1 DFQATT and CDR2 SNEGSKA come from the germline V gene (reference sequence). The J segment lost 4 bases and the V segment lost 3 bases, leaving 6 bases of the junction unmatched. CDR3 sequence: CSASSQGVYNEQFF. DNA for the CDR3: TGCAGTGCTAGCAGTCAGGGGGTATACAATGAGCAGTTCTTC.

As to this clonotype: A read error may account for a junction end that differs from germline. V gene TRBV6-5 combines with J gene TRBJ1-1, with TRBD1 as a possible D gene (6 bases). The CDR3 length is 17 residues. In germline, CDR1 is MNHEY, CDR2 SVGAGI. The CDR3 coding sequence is TGTGCCAGCCATTATTCCCGAAAAGACAGGCTGGGTACTGAAGCTTCCTTT. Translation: CASHYSRKDRLGTEASF.

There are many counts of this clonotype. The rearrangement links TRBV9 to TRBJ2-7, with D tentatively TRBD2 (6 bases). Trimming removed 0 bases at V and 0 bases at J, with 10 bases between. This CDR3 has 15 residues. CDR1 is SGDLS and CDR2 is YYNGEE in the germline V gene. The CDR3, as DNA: TGTGCCAGCAGCGTAGCGGGGGTGAGCTCCTACGAGCAGTACTTC. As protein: CASSVAGVSSYEQYF.